The 31 T cell receptor beta chains presented below share a single source sample, sequenced in a study of OX40 agonist ivuxolimab in advanced cancers. Libraries were prepared by immunoSEQ multiplex PCR; TCRdb keeps only in-frame clonotypes and omits some of them. The sample contains roughly 67,000 clones, around nine tenths of which appear only once. The source was CD4+ or CD8+ T cells sorted from blood, collected in a trial of the OX40 agonist ivuxolimab. The receptors derive from an adult with an advanced solid tumor such as melanoma, head and neck, liver or kidney cancer.

The CDR3 spells CASSADTPGTGFGYEQYF. As DNA, the CDR3 is TGCGCCAGCAGCGCCGATACCCCCGGGACAGGGTTCGGTTACGAGCAGTACTTC. This sequence joins TRBV5-1 and TRBJ2-7; 9 nucleotides align to TRBD1. Germline V lookup: CDR1 SGHRS, CDR2 YFSETQ. This CDR3 is built from 18 residues. V shed 4 bases and J 4 bases; nucleotides not matched to a gene: 18.

The rearrangement joins TRBV19 to TRBJ1-5; the match to TRBD1 covers 10 bases. The CDR3 is 16 residues long. V shed 5 bases, J shed 4 bases, and the junction held 8 bases outside the gene matches. Per germline, CDR1 LNHDA and CDR2 SQIVND (reference sequence). The CDR3 coding sequence is TGTGCCAGTAGTTCCCCCCCGGGACAGGGGAATCAGCCCCAGCATTTT. Protein: CASSSPPGQGNQPQHF.

The rearrangement joins TRBV28 to TRBJ2-1; D unresolved. This CDR3 region has 13 residues. Germline CDR1 MDHEN, CDR2 SYDVKM. V was pared by 6 bases and J by 2 bases, with 8 bases between. The CDR3 loop is CASSSVPYNEQFF. As DNA, the CDR3 is TGTGCCAGCAGCTCGGTCCCCTACAATGAGCAGTTCTTC.

CDR3 sequence: CASSYLGGGYEQYF. CDR3 nucleotides: TGTGCCAGCAGTTACTTGGGGGGAGGCTACGAGCAGTACTTC. The chain recombines TRBV6-5 with TRBJ2-7; weak D call: TRBD2 (6 bases). This CDR3 has 14 amino acids. The ends were cut back, 1 base at V and 3 bases at J, with 10 bases in the middle. Germline V CDR1 and CDR2: MNHEY, SVGAGI.

This chain uses TRBV9 with TRBJ1-1; D unresolved. Germline CDR1 reads SGDLS; CDR2 reads YYNGEE. Trimming cost V 2 bases and J 2 bases, with 10 bases left between them. The CDR3 has 14 residues. Here the CDR3 reads CASSVQVSNTEAFF. CDR3 DNA sequence: TGTGCCAGCAGCGTTCAGGTATCTAACACTGAAGCTTTCTTT. Full variable domain (remainder filled in from reference TRBV9 and TRBJ1-1): DSGVTQTPKHLITATGQRVTLRCSPRSGDLSVYWYQQSLDQGLQFLIQYYNGEERAKGNILERFSAQQFPDLHSELNLSSLELGDSALYFCASSVQVSNTEAFFGQGTRLTVV.

The chain employs TRBV18 and TRBJ1-2; D gene uncertain. CDR3 length: 12 residues. Germline V CDR1 and CDR2: KGHSH, LQKENI. Trimming stripped 4 bases from V and 7 bases from J, with 10 bases between. In DNA, the CDR3 is TGTGCCAGCTCACAGGTCTCTGGTGGCTACACCTTC. This gives the protein CASSQVSGGYTF.

The DNA of the CDR3 is TGCAGTGCTAGAGATGTCTATGGCTACACCTTC. As protein: CSARDVYGYTF. The chain joins TRBV20-1 to TRBJ1-2; D is unresolved. The CDR3 has 11 amino acids. The V gene's germline CDR1 is DFQATT and CDR2 SNEGSKA (reference sequence). Trimming took 0 bases from V and 4 from J, leaving 3 bases between them.

The chain links TRBV6-1 to TRBJ2-7, with 16 nucleotides matching TRBD2. The germline V gene encodes CDR1 MNHNS and CDR2 SASEGT. V lost 7 bases, J lost 6 bases, and 18 bases stayed unmatched. There are 19 residues in the CDR3. DNA of the CDR3: TGTGCCAGCACTGACCGAATACCGGGACTAGCGGGAGGGCCGGCCGAGCAGTACTTC. It specifies CASTDRIPGLAGGPAEQYF.

This chain links TRBV5-1 with TRBJ2-3; D possibly corresponds to TRBD2 (6 bases). The CDR3 contains 15 residues. Germline values: CDR1 SGHRS, CDR2 YFSETQ. Trimming took 0 bases from V and 4 from J, leaving 12 bases between them. In DNA, the CDR3 is TGCGCCAGCAGCTTGGGGGACCCGGGGGCAGATACGCAGTATTTT. Amino acids: CASSLGDPGADTQYF.

The CDR3 coding sequence is TGTGCCAGCAGCTTAGCTGGCGGGTCCCACTCCTACAATGAGCAGTTCTTC. Its translation is CASSLAGGSHSYNEQFF. V and J are TRBV7-6 and TRBJ2-1; weak D call: TRBD2 (5 bases). The CDR3 totals 17 residues. Trimming cost V 0 bases and J 0 bases, with 12 bases left between them. Germline V gene lookup returns CDR1 SGHVS and CDR2 FNYEAQ.

The chain employs TRBV5-1 and TRBJ2-1; 9 bases match TRBD1. This CDR3 contains 16 residues. V lost 0 bases and J lost 8; bases outside the gene matches: 9. Looked up from germline, CDR1 is SGHRS and CDR2 is YFSETQ. This CDR3 is CASSLARGQGGDEQFF. The CDR3 nucleotides are TGCGCCAGCAGCTTGGCCCGGGGACAGGGAGGCGATGAGCAGTTCTTC.

The chain employs TRBV10-3 and TRBJ2-5; 9 nucleotides line up with TRBD2. This CDR3 region has 14 residues. V was pared by 8 bases and J by 2 bases, with 6 bases of the junction left unmatched. Germline-derived CDR1 and CDR2 are ENHRY and SYGVKD. The CDR3 region has the DNA TGTGCCATCGCGATAGCGGGAGTTCAAGAGACCCAGTACTTC. Translated, it gives CAIAIAGVQETQYF.

The rearrangement uses TRBV7-9 and TRBJ2-7; 7 bases line up with TRBD1. The CDR3 totals 12 residues. CDR1 and CDR2 from the germline V gene are SEHNR and FQNEAQ (reference sequence). J lost 4 bases, V lost 8 bases, and 5 bases had no gene match. The CDR3 loop is CASQDRVYEQYF. In nucleotides, the CDR3 is TGTGCCAGCCAAGACAGGGTGTACGAGCAGTACTTC.

This clone was picked up a small number of times. This chain joins TRBV7-8 and TRBJ1-5; maybe TRBD1 (6 bases). The V end was cut by 2 bases, the J end by 4 bases, with 9 bases between. The CDR3 runs to 14 residues. The germline CDR1 and CDR2 sequences are SGHVS and FQNEAQ. The CDR3 protein is CASSLRTENQPQHF. CDR3 nucleotide sequence: TGTGCCAGCAGCTTACGGACAGAAAATCAGCCCCAGCATTTT. The full variable domain, with the rest looked up from reference TRBV7-8 and TRBJ1-5, is GAGVSQSPRYKVAKRGQDVALRCDPISGHVSLFWYQQALGQGPEFLTYFQNEAQLDKSGLPSDRFFAERPEGSVSTLKIQRTQQEDSAVYLCASSLRTENQPQHFGDGTRLSIL.

J is TRBJ1-2 and V is TRBV14; D remains unclear. The germline V gene has CDR1 SGHDN and CDR2 FVKESK. The CDR3 is 18 amino acids. V lost 0 bases to trimming and J lost 2 bases, with 19 bases between them. CDR3 sequence (DNA): TGTGCCAGCAGCCAAGAGAGATGGTCTGGGGTAGGGAACTATGGCTACACCTTC. Translation: CASSQERWSGVGNYGYTF.

Comment on this clone: A junction end diverges from the germline sequence, so it may reflect a read error. This CDR3 is also generated by other DNA sequences in the sample. The chain's CDR3 is CASRKTGTAYEQYF. As DNA, the CDR3 is TGTGCCAGCAGGAAGACTGGGACAGCCTATGAGCAGTACTTC. The rearrangement uses TRBV2 and TRBJ2-7; the match to TRBD1 covers 7 bases. CDR3 size: 14 residues. Germline V gene sequence: CDR1 SNHLY, CDR2 FYNNEI.

This chain connects TRBV4-3 to TRBJ2-1; 7 nucleotides align to TRBD1. The CDR3 runs to 16 residues. The J segment lost 4 bases and the V segment lost 0 bases, leaving 6 bases of the junction unmatched. Per the germline V gene, CDR1 is LGHNA and CDR2 is YSLEER. The CDR3, as DNA: TGCGCCAGCAGCCAAGACCCCGGACAGGTGTACAATGAGCAGTTCTTC. Its protein product is CASSQDPGQVYNEQFF.

The V gene is TRBV6-1, the J gene TRBJ2-5; D is ambiguous. The V end was cut by 2 bases, the J end by 5 bases, with 15 bases between. The CDR3 runs 15 residues. CDR1 and CDR2 from the germline V gene are MNHNS and SASEGT. CDR3 DNA sequence: TGTGCCAGCAGTGAATTATTGGGATACCTTGAGACCCAGTACTTC. This encodes CASSELLGYLETQYF.

J is TRBJ2-6 and V is TRBV4-1; D is perhaps TRBD1 (5 bases). CDR1 MGHRA and CDR2 YSYEKL come from the germline V gene. Trimming removed 3 bases at V and 2 bases at J, with 11 bases between. This CDR3 is built from 16 residues. Here the CDR3 reads CASSQRQRAGANVLTF. Written as DNA, the CDR3 is TGCGCCAGCAGCCAGAGACAGAGAGCTGGGGCCAACGTCCTGACTTTC.

This chain links TRBV19 with TRBJ2-7, with 8 bases aligning to TRBD1. The germline CDR1 and CDR2 sequences are LNHDA and SQIVND (reference sequence). The CDR3 totals 14 residues. Trimming cost V 6 bases and J 6 bases; bases outside gene matches: 10. CDR3 in DNA: TGTGCCAGTAGCAGACCGGGACAGGCTCTCGAGCAGTACTTC. It specifies CASSRPGQALEQYF.

J is TRBJ2-7 and V is TRBV19, with 10 bases lining up with TRBD1. The CDR3 loop spans 15 amino acids. Germline CDR1 and CDR2: LNHDA and SQIVND (reference sequence). With V trimmed by 6 bases and J by 2 bases, 7 bases remained unmatched. The CDR3 DNA reads TGTGCCAGTAGCCGAGCCGGGACAGGGGCCTACGAGCAGTACTTC. Its protein product is CASSRAGTGAYEQYF.

This rearrangement joins TRBV5-4 to TRBJ2-3; the match to TRBD1 covers 10 bases. CDR3 size: 16 residues. From germline, CDR1 is SGHNT and CDR2 YYREEE (reference sequence). V was pared by 0 bases and J by 1 base, with 2 bases of the junction left unmatched. The CDR3 loop reads CASSLDGTGGTDTQYF. The CDR3 DNA reads as TGTGCCAGCAGCTTGGATGGGACAGGGGGCACAGATACGCAGTATTTT. The entire variable domain, with the rest obtained from reference TRBV5-4 and TRBJ2-3, is as follows: ETGVTQSPTHLIKTRGQQVTLRCSSQSGHNTVSWYQQALGQGPQFIFQYYREEENGRGNFPPRFSGLQFPNYSSELNVNALELDDSALYLCASSLDGTGGTDTQYFGPGTRLTVL.

The J gene is TRBJ1-2, the V gene TRBV28, with 8 bases aligning to TRBD1. Per the germline V gene, CDR1 is MDHEN and CDR2 is SYDVKM. V trimming: 4 bases; J trimming: 5 bases; junction bases outside the gene matches: 6. This CDR3 spans 14 amino acids. DNA of the CDR3: TGTGCCAGCAGTTCGATAAGGGACAGGTATGGCTACACCTTC. Translating gives CASSSIRDRYGYTF.

This clone was seen once. This chain joins TRBV4-1 and TRBJ2-7; 9 bases align to TRBD1. Germline-derived CDR1 and CDR2 are MGHRA and YSYEKL. The CDR3 covers 15 residues. The V segment lost 1 base and the J segment 2 bases; nucleotides outside the gene matches: 3. CDR3 sequence (DNA): TGCGCCAGCAGCCAAGTCGGGACAGGGACCTACGAGCAGTACTTC. Its translation: CASSQVGTGTYEQYF.

The rearrangement uses TRBV6-1 and TRBJ1-1, with 8 bases identical to TRBD1. Unmatched junction bases numbered 8, after V lost 4 bases and J lost 7 bases. This CDR3 region has 14 residues. Looked up from germline, CDR1 is MNHNS and CDR2 is SASEGT. CDR3 sequence reads: CASSVLRGTGEAFF. CDR3 DNA sequence: TGTGCCAGCAGTGTTCTCCGTGGGACAGGTGAAGCTTTCTTT.

V usage is TRBV9 and J usage is TRBJ2-2, with D perhaps TRBD2 (5 bases). CDR3 length equals 16 residues. Germline V lookup: CDR1 SGDLS, CDR2 YYNGEE. Trimming shortened V by 0 bases and J by 6 bases, and 15 bases separated the two germline ends. This CDR3 reads CASSVGRTSTPGELFF. In DNA form, the CDR3 reads TGTGCCAGCAGCGTAGGGAGGACTTCAACCCCCGGGGAGCTGTTTTTT.

V usage is TRBV10-3 and J usage is TRBJ2-2, with 8 bases fitting TRBD2. J was trimmed by 3 bases and V by 4 bases; bases with no gene match: 4. This CDR3 region has 15 residues. The germline V gene encodes CDR1 ENHRY and CDR2 SYGVKD. This chain's CDR3 is CAISARAGDTGELFF. CDR3 in DNA: TGTGCCATCAGTGCACGAGCGGGAGACACCGGGGAGCTGTTTTTT.

The V call is TRBV6-5, the J call TRBJ1-3; D may be TRBD1 (6 bases). The CDR3 is 15 residues long. CDR1 is MNHEY and CDR2 is SVGAGI in the germline V gene. Trimming stripped 2 bases from V and 3 bases from J, with 11 bases between. This chain's CDR3 is CASSYGGAVGNTIYF. The CDR3 region has the DNA TGTGCCAGCAGTTACGGGGGGGCGGTTGGAAACACCATATATTTT.

This chain joins TRBV18 and TRBJ1-5; 7 bases fit TRBD1. CDR1 and CDR2 from the germline V gene are KGHSH and LQKENI. The CDR3 extends over 14 amino acids. The V and J ends lost 6 bases and 3 bases, in that order; junction bases with no gene match: 5. The CDR3 region has the DNA TGTGCCAGCTCGCCGGGACAGCCCAATCAGCCCCAGCATTTT. Translating gives CASSPGQPNQPQHF. Full variable domain (rest looked up from reference TRBV18 and TRBJ1-5): NAGVMQNPRHLVRRRGQEARLRCSPMKGHSHVYWYRQLPEEGLKFMVYLQKENIIDESGMPKERFSAEFPKEGPSILRIQQVVRGDSAAYFCASSPGQPNQPQHFGDGTRLSIL.

The chain has TRBV7-2 and TRBJ1-1, with unresolved D. CDR1 is SGHTA, CDR2 FQGNSA, per germline. V dropped 3 bases and J dropped 1 base, with 9 bases sitting between them. This CDR3 contains 14 residues. The CDR3 protein is CASSFAPGNTEAFF. For the CDR3, the DNA is TGTGCCAGCAGCTTCGCCCCAGGGAACACTGAAGCTTTCTTT.

This sequence joins TRBV12-5 and TRBJ2-7; 14 bases fit TRBD2. The germline gives CDR1 LGHNT, CDR2 FRNRAP. V lost 0 bases and J lost 4; bases outside the gene matches: 14. CDR3 size: 20 residues. CDR3 nucleotide sequence: TGTGCTAGTGGTTTGGTACTCCAACCGGGACTAGCGGGAGTTGGGTACGAGCAGTACTTC. Amino acid sequence: CASGLVLQPGLAGVGYEQYF.